The T cell receptor (beta chain) under discussion was sequenced for a study of control samples from healthy donors and cancer patients. Germline V gene data show CDR1 as SGHVS and CDR2 as FQNEAQ. This CDR3 has 15 amino acids. Trimming left V 5 bases short and J 4 bases short, with 17 bases between. Clones were sequenced by immunoSEQ multiplex PCR, and TCRdb holds only the in-frame ones, with some missing. The sample shows 90,000 to 100,000 clones, about 81% of them seen only once. In its sample, this clone was seen a few times. Sequenced material: PBMCs. This sequence was found in a man in his 70s with lung cancer. This chain connects TRBV7-8 to TRBJ1-2; no clear D. DNA of the CDR3: TGTGCCAGCAGCCCAAGGAGTCTTTGGGGCTATGGCTACACCTTC. The encoded protein is CASSPRSLWGYGYTF.